The rows below give T cell receptor beta chains drawn from one sample of a study of T cells in Graves' hyperthyroidism and ophthalmopathy. One entry per CDR3 protein, called by TCRdb with MiXCR from the multiplex PCR reads. The sample carries around 110,000 distinct CDR3 sequences, approximately 15% recorded once. Input material: blood. The receptors stem from a woman in her fifties or sixties with Graves' hyperthyroidism. Both conserved end residues are part of each CDR3. A D gene is named only where the DNA matches it firmly. Rows give clone size only sometimes, using once, few, many, or a class for an expanded clone.

clone_size: many; j_call: TRBJ1-3; d_call: NA; v_call: TRBV18; cdr3_aa: CASSPDGSGNTIYF; cdr3_nt: TGTGCCAGCTCACCCGACGGCTCTGGAAACACCATATATTTT
clone_size: many; j_call: TRBJ2-1; d_call: TRBD2; v_call: TRBV7-9; cdr3_aa: CASRRTSGTYNEQFF; cdr3_nt: TGTGCCAGCAGAAGGACTAGCGGGACCTACAATGAGCAGTTCTTC
clone_size: many; j_call: TRBJ2-1; d_call: TRBD2; v_call: TRBV12-3/TRBV12-4; cdr3_aa: CASSVTSGYNEQFF; cdr3_nt: TGTGCCAGCAGTGTGACTAGCGGTTACAATGAGCAGTTCTTC
clone_size: many; j_call: TRBJ1-2; d_call: TRBD1; v_call: TRBV7-2; cdr3_aa: CASSLAIGTAYGYTF; cdr3_nt: TGTGCCAGCAGCTTAGCAATCGGGACAGCCTATGGCTACACCTTC
clone_size: many; j_call: TRBJ2-3; d_call: NA; v_call: TRBV6-1; cdr3_aa: CASTPPGSTDTQYF; cdr3_nt: TGTGCCAGCACCCCCCCAGGGAGCACAGATACGCAGTATTTT
clone_size: many; j_call: TRBJ2-5; d_call: NA; v_call: TRBV29-1; cdr3_aa: CSVEDLSGTQETQYF; cdr3_nt: TGCAGCGTTGAAGATCTTTCGGGAACGCAAGAGACCCAGTACTTC
clone_size: many; j_call: TRBJ1-5; d_call: NA; v_call: TRBV2; cdr3_aa: CASNGQGNNQPQHF; cdr3_nt: TGTGCCAGCAACGGCCAGGGGAACAATCAGCCCCAGCATTTT
clone_size: few; j_call: TRBJ2-1; d_call: TRBD2; v_call: TRBV6-2/TRBV6-3; cdr3_aa: CASSPLAGGPFPNEQFF; cdr3_nt: TGTGCCAGCAGCCCACTAGCGGGAGGACCATTTCCCAATGAGCAGTTCTTC
clone_size: many; j_call: TRBJ1-1; d_call: TRBD1; v_call: TRBV11-1; cdr3_aa: CASSGPRTGWPVTEAFF; cdr3_nt: TGTGCCAGCAGCGGCCCGAGGACAGGGTGGCCGGTCACTGAAGCTTTCTTT
clone_size: many; j_call: TRBJ2-3; d_call: NA; v_call: TRBV20-1; cdr3_aa: CSSPGLSTDTQYF; cdr3_nt: TGCAGTTCTCCGGGACTGAGCACAGATACGCAGTATTTT
clone_size: NA; j_call: TRBJ2-4; d_call: TRBD2; v_call: TRBV19; cdr3_aa: CASKLAGPPNIQYF; cdr3_nt: TGTGCCAGTAAATTAGCGGGACCTCCGAACATTCAGTACTTC
clone_size: many; j_call: TRBJ1-1; d_call: TRBD1; v_call: TRBV10-3; cdr3_aa: CAISWGQGANTEAFF; cdr3_nt: TGTGCCATCAGTTGGGGACAGGGGGCGAACACTGAAGCTTTCTTT
clone_size: many; j_call: TRBJ2-2; d_call: TRBD2; v_call: TRBV7-2; cdr3_aa: CASSLRVSGRSGELFF; cdr3_nt: TGTGCCAGCAGCCTCCGGGTTAGCGGGAGAAGCGGGGAGCTGTTTTTT
clone_size: NA; j_call: TRBJ2-1; d_call: NA; v_call: TRBV7-3; cdr3_aa: CASSLVKNSGQFF; cdr3_nt: TGTGCCAGCAGCTTAGTTAAGAATTCTGGGCAGTTCTTC
clone_size: many; j_call: TRBJ1-2; d_call: TRBD1; v_call: TRBV27; cdr3_aa: CASSLGQGAHNGYTF; cdr3_nt: TGTGCCAGCAGTTTAGGACAGGGGGCGCATAATGGCTACACCTTC
clone_size: many; j_call: TRBJ1-1; d_call: NA; v_call: TRBV9; cdr3_aa: CASSVGIGETAFF; cdr3_nt: TGTGCCAGCAGCGTAGGGATAGGGGAGACGGCTTTCTTT
clone_size: many; j_call: TRBJ2-1; d_call: TRBD2; v_call: TRBV27; cdr3_aa: CASSFAGGTYNEQFF; cdr3_nt: TGTGCCAGCAGTTTCGCGGGAGGCACCTACAATGAGCAGTTCTTC
clone_size: many; j_call: TRBJ1-5; d_call: NA; v_call: TRBV20-1; cdr3_aa: CSALIPGLVPQPQHF; cdr3_nt: TGCAGTGCTTTAATACCGGGACTTGTTCCTCAGCCCCAGCATTTT
clone_size: many; j_call: TRBJ2-3; d_call: TRBD2; v_call: TRBV5-1; cdr3_aa: CASSLDPAGGSTDTQYF; cdr3_nt: TGCGCCAGCAGCTTGGATCCTGCGGGAGGAAGCACAGATACGCAGTATTTT
clone_size: many; j_call: TRBJ1-2; d_call: NA; v_call: TRBV28; cdr3_aa: CASSRGTRDGYTF; cdr3_nt: TGTGCCAGCAGTAGGGGGACACGAGATGGCTACACCTTC
clone_size: NA; j_call: TRBJ2-6; d_call: TRBD2; v_call: TRBV20-1; cdr3_aa: CSAPGTGTSGRGSGANVLTF; cdr3_nt: TGCAGTGCCCCCGGGACCGGGACTAGCGGGAGGGGCTCTGGGGCCAACGTCCTGACTTTC
clone_size: many; j_call: TRBJ1-2; d_call: NA; v_call: TRBV12-3/TRBV12-4; cdr3_aa: CASSLGANYGYTF; cdr3_nt: TGTGCCAGCAGTTTAGGAGCTAACTATGGCTACACCTTC
clone_size: many; j_call: TRBJ2-2; d_call: TRBD2; v_call: TRBV7-2; cdr3_aa: CASSLAVATSTSGLNTGELFF; cdr3_nt: TGTGCCAGCAGCTTAGCCGTAGCGACGTCGACTAGCGGCTTGAACACCGGGGAGCTGTTTTTT
clone_size: NA; j_call: TRBJ1-5; d_call: NA; v_call: TRBV19; cdr3_aa: CASSATVGGGPQHF; cdr3_nt: TGTGCCAGTAGTGCAACAGTGGGAGGGGGGCCCCAGCATTTT
clone_size: many; j_call: TRBJ2-7; d_call: NA; v_call: TRBV7-9; cdr3_aa: CASSLGVYEQYF; cdr3_nt: TGTGCCAGCAGCTTAGGAGTGTACGAGCAGTACTTC
clone_size: many; j_call: TRBJ2-2; d_call: TRBD1; v_call: TRBV9; cdr3_aa: CASSEGQGMNTGELFF; cdr3_nt: TGTGCCAGCAGCGAGGGACAGGGTATGAACACCGGGGAGCTGTTTTTT
clone_size: NA; j_call: TRBJ2-6; d_call: TRBD2; v_call: TRBV5-1; cdr3_aa: CASSPELAGGFSGANVLTF; cdr3_nt: TGCGCCAGCAGCCCAGAACTAGCGGGAGGTTTCTCTGGGGCCAACGTCCTGACTTTC
clone_size: NA; j_call: TRBJ1-3; d_call: NA; v_call: TRBV6-5; cdr3_aa: CASSYSGGAGNTIYF; cdr3_nt: TGTGCCAGCAGTTACTCGGGCGGGGCCGGAAACACCATATATTTT
clone_size: NA; j_call: TRBJ2-7; d_call: NA; v_call: TRBV5-1; cdr3_aa: CASSNNLVSGEQYF; cdr3_nt: TGCGCCAGCAGCAACAATCTAGTCTCGGGCGAGCAGTACTTC
clone_size: many; j_call: TRBJ1-2; d_call: TRBD1; v_call: TRBV6-1; cdr3_aa: CASSKITGGWGYTF; cdr3_nt: TGTGCCAGCAGTAAAATTACAGGGGGATGGGGCTACACCTTC
clone_size: many; j_call: TRBJ2-7; d_call: NA; v_call: TRBV28; cdr3_aa: CASSLPHYEQYF; cdr3_nt: TGTGCCAGCAGTTTACCTCACTACGAGCAGTACTTC
clone_size: many; j_call: TRBJ1-2; d_call: NA; v_call: TRBV5-1; cdr3_aa: CASSLGEGKGYTF; cdr3_nt: TGCGCCAGCAGCTTGGGGGAGGGTAAAGGCTACACCTTC
clone_size: NA; j_call: TRBJ2-1; d_call: TRBD2; v_call: TRBV7-9; cdr3_aa: CASTELAAPNEQFF; cdr3_nt: TGTGCCAGCACCGAACTAGCGGCCCCCAATGAGCAGTTCTTC
clone_size: many; j_call: TRBJ2-1; d_call: TRBD2; v_call: TRBV7-9; cdr3_aa: CASSLATSGLFF; cdr3_nt: TGTGCCAGCAGCTTAGCGACTAGCGGGTTGTTCTTC
clone_size: many; j_call: TRBJ1-6; d_call: NA; v_call: TRBV5-1; cdr3_aa: CASSLSGGVSPLHF; cdr3_nt: TGCGCCAGCAGCTTGAGCGGGGGCGTATCACCCCTCCACTTT
clone_size: many; j_call: TRBJ2-7; d_call: NA; v_call: TRBV3-1; cdr3_aa: CASSHRSQPFEQYF; cdr3_nt: TGTGCCAGCAGCCATCGGTCGCAGCCCTTCGAGCAGTACTTC
clone_size: many; j_call: TRBJ2-2; d_call: NA; v_call: TRBV6-2/TRBV6-3; cdr3_aa: CASTKEKNANTGELFF; cdr3_nt: TGTGCCAGCACCAAGGAGAAAAACGCGAACACCGGGGAGCTGTTTTTT
clone_size: many; j_call: TRBJ2-1; d_call: NA; v_call: TRBV7-9; cdr3_aa: CASSGRNIGEQFF; cdr3_nt: TGTGCCAGCAGCGGGCGGAACATCGGTGAGCAGTTCTTC
clone_size: many; j_call: TRBJ2-3; d_call: NA; v_call: TRBV24-1; cdr3_aa: CATQDGTDTQYF; cdr3_nt: TGTGCCACTCAAGACGGCACAGATACGCAGTATTTT
clone_size: many; j_call: TRBJ2-1; d_call: TRBD2; v_call: TRBV27; cdr3_aa: CASSRLAVYNEQFF; cdr3_nt: TGTGCCAGCAGTCGTCTAGCGGTCTACAATGAGCAGTTCTTC
clone_size: NA; j_call: TRBJ2-5; d_call: NA; v_call: TRBV10-3; cdr3_aa: CATKNRALQETQYF; cdr3_nt: TGTGCCACTAAGAACAGAGCCCTCCAAGAGACCCAGTACTTC
clone_size: many; j_call: TRBJ1-2; d_call: NA; v_call: TRBV12-3/TRBV12-4; cdr3_aa: CASSLKGGYGYTF; cdr3_nt: TGTGCCAGCAGTTTAAAAGGGGGCTATGGCTACACCTTC
clone_size: many; j_call: TRBJ1-3; d_call: NA; v_call: TRBV12-3/TRBV12-4; cdr3_aa: CASIIRTQAGNTIYF; cdr3_nt: TGTGCCAGCATCATTAGGACCCAGGCTGGAAACACCATATATTTT
clone_size: many; j_call: TRBJ2-2; d_call: NA; v_call: TRBV30; cdr3_aa: CAWRPGWGEPNTGELFF; cdr3_nt: TGTGCCTGGAGGCCTGGGTGGGGGGAACCGAACACCGGGGAGCTGTTTTTT
clone_size: many; j_call: TRBJ1-2; d_call: NA; v_call: TRBV6-1; cdr3_aa: CASSPGTNYGYTF; cdr3_nt: TGTGCCAGCAGTCCCGGGACTAACTATGGCTACACCTTC
clone_size: many; j_call: TRBJ2-5; d_call: NA; v_call: TRBV3-1; cdr3_aa: CASSQEETQYF; cdr3_nt: TGTGCCAGCAGCCAAGAGGAGACCCAGTACTTC